The entry below describes one T cell receptor (beta chain). This sample is part of a study of CD8 T cells in Susac syndrome. Germline V lookup: CDR1 MNHEY, CDR2 SVGAGI. The J segment lost 3 bases and the V segment lost 2 bases, leaving 7 bases of the junction unmatched. This CDR3 region has 16 residues. Random hexamers were used to reverse transcribe the RNA input (0.5 to 1 ug). MiXCR, applied by TCRdb to the immunoSEQ multiplex PCR reads, yields one record per CDR3 protein. The top ten clones hold roughly 0.1% of a sample with almost 450,000 distinct CDR3 sequences, 75% to 90% of them seen once. V usage is TRBV6-5 and J usage is TRBJ2-3, with TRBD1 matching over 8 bases. The sequence was collected from a human donor with multiple sclerosis. The sequenced material came from CD8+ T cells from PBMCs. This CDR3 reads CASSYGGQGITDTQYF. The CDR3 DNA sequence: TGTGCCAGCAGTTACGGCGGACAGGGAATAACAGATACGCAGTATTTT.